The entry that follows covers one T cell receptor beta chain sequence. This specimen comes from a study of blood T cell repertoires in COVID-19. Study as a whole: Researchers got acute and convalescent COVID-19 samples from the United States, Italy and Spain.

Original data processing: Researchers report that nucleated cell counts were estimated from reference gene primer amplification. TCRdb's table, derived via immunoSEQ multiplex PCR, lists solely in-frame clones and lacks some. The V and J calls and clone size were taken over from that table, and D and trimming were inferred from the DNA. The profile shows approximately 250,000 clones, 65% to 90% of them singletons. Looked up from germline, CDR1 is KGHSH and CDR2 is LQKENI. This CDR3 spans 15 amino acids. V lost 5 bases, J lost 2 bases, and 2 bases stayed unmatched. This sequence originates from a woman between 50 and 59 years old with acute or convalescent COVID-19. The V call is TRBV18, the J call TRBJ2-3; 12 nucleotides line up with TRBD1. Sequencing used peripheral blood. CDR3 coding DNA: TGTGCCAGCTCATTGGGACAGGGGGCCACAGATACGCAGTATTTT. Translation: CASSLGQGATDTQYF.